This entry lists 12 T cell receptor beta chains sequenced from one sample in a study of vaccination effects on CD4 cells after COVID-19. Profiled with immunoSEQ multiplex PCR; TCRdb holds only in-frame clones, not every one. The sample contains about 66,000 clones, about 72% of which appear only once. Scientists isolated CD4+ T cells after an approximately 9-day culture period ended. Their target antigens are unknown. The source was CD4+ T cells from PBMCs cultured without peptide, collected before COVID-19 vaccination. These receptors came from a human donor who had a prior SARS-CoV-2 infection.

The V and J genes are TRBV5-1 and TRBJ1-3, with D perhaps TRBD1 (6 bases). The length of the CDR3 is 18 residues. The V end was cut by 1 base, the J end by 3 bases, with 20 bases between. From germline, CDR1 is SGHRS and CDR2 YFSETQ. The CDR3 here is CASSLRPSWGLGGNTIYF. The CDR3 region has the DNA TGCGCCAGCAGCTTGAGGCCGAGTTGGGGGCTAGGTGGAAACACCATATATTTT.

J is TRBJ2-7 and V is TRBV28, with 7 bases matching TRBD1. V lost 2 bases and J lost 0; bases outside the gene matches: 7. Per germline, CDR1 MDHEN and CDR2 SYDVKM. This CDR3 comprises 16 residues. The CDR3 region has the DNA TGTGCCAGCAGTTTAAACAGGGGACGGAGCTCCTACGAGCAGTACTTC. As protein: CASSLNRGRSSYEQYF.

The V call is TRBV12-5, the J call TRBJ2-1; D possibly matches TRBD1 or TRBD2 (6 bases each). V lost 1 base, J lost 11 bases, and 12 bases lay in between. Germline V gene sequence: CDR1 LGHNT, CDR2 FRNRAP. The CDR3 is 13 amino acids. CDR3 protein: CASGLGGAGKQFF. The CDR3 DNA follows: TGTGCTAGTGGTTTGGGGGGGGCTGGGAAGCAGTTCTTC.

The chain has TRBV15 and TRBJ1-1; D is ambiguous. Trimming stripped 0 bases from V and 0 bases from J, with 14 bases between. CDR1 is LNHNV, CDR2 YYDKDF, per germline (reference sequence). This CDR3 is 17 amino acids long. CDR3 coding DNA: TGTGCCACCAGCAGAGATCTGGACGGCCCCATGAACACTGAAGCTTTCTTT. Translated, it gives CATSRDLDGPMNTEAFF.

DNA of the CDR3: TGTGCCAGCAGCTCGCCCATGGTTGATACGCAGTATTTT. It translates to CASSSPMVDTQYF. J is TRBJ2-3 and V is TRBV7-2, with D hard to call. The CDR3 is 13 amino acids. Trimming took off 4 bases at V and 6 bases at J, with 11 bases between the two ends. From germline, CDR1 is SGHTA and CDR2 FQGNSA. The variable domain in full, with the rest retrieved from reference TRBV7-2 and TRBJ2-3, is GAGVSQSPSNKVTEKGKDVELRCDPISGHTALYWYRQSLGQGLEFLIYFQGNSAPDKSGLPSDRFSAERTGGSVSTLTIQRTQQEDSAVYLCASSSPMVDTQYFGPGTRLTVL.

This clone was found once. The CDR3 loop is CASSQDGGGRGYTF. The CDR3, as DNA: TGTGCCAGCAGCCAAGATGGCGGGGGACGAGGCTACACCTTC. The chain recombines TRBV3-1 (or the pseudogene TRBV3-2) with TRBJ1-2; D possibly corresponds to TRBD1 (5 bases). CDR3 length equals 14 residues. The V end was cut by 0 bases, the J end by 8 bases, with 13 bases between. The V gene's germline CDR1 is LGHDT and CDR2 YNNKEL (reference sequence).

The rearrangement uses TRBV3-1 (or the pseudogene TRBV3-2) and TRBJ2-5; either TRBD1 or TRBD2 may fit D (6 bases each). V was trimmed by 1 base and J by 4 bases, leaving 10 bases between them. In germline, CDR1 is LGHDT, CDR2 YNNKEL (reference sequence). This CDR3 has 14 amino acids. CDR3 residues: CASSQVGGGETQYF. The CDR3 nucleotides read TGTGCCAGCAGCCAAGTTGGAGGGGGAGAGACCCAGTACTTC.

In DNA form, the CDR3 reads TGTGCCAGCAGCCAAGCCCATGACGGGGGAGGTACGCAGTATTTT. It is translated as CASSQAHDGGGTQYF. The J gene is TRBJ2-3, the V gene TRBV3-1 (or the pseudogene TRBV3-2); perhaps TRBD2 as D (6 bases). V lost 1 base and J lost 8, with 16 bases in between. Per germline, CDR1 LGHDT and CDR2 YNNKEL (reference sequence). The CDR3 is made up of 15 amino acids.

This sequence joins TRBV6-1 and TRBJ2-7; D is possibly TRBD1 or TRBD2 (6 bases each). From germline, CDR1 is MNHNS and CDR2 SASEGT. V gave up 7 bases and J gave up 2 bases, with 15 bases separating them. This CDR3 comprises 14 residues. Here the CDR3 reads CASTPPGGPYEQYF. CDR3 in DNA: TGTGCCAGCACCCCCCCTGGGGGGCCCTACGAGCAGTACTTC.

This clone was observed a few times. The V call is TRBV6-5, the J call TRBJ2-4; weak D call: TRBD1 (5 bases). Germline-derived CDR1 and CDR2 are MNHEY and SVGAGI. Trimming removed 3 bases from V and 4 bases from J, with 7 bases in between. This CDR3 is built from 13 residues. The CDR3 spells CASSYRGKNIQYF. For the CDR3, the DNA is TGTGCCAGCAGTTATAGGGGAAAAAACATTCAGTACTTC.

In nucleotides, the CDR3 is TGCGCCAGCAGCTTAAAGGGGGGGACTGGCTCCTTGCAGTTCTTC. Encoded protein: CASSLKGGTGSLQFF. The J gene is TRBJ2-1, the V gene TRBV5-1; possibly TRBD2 for D (7 bases). The CDR3 loop spans 15 amino acids. Germline V gene sequence: CDR1 SGHRS, CDR2 YFSETQ. The V end lost 2 bases, the J end lost 12 bases, and 21 bases lay between the germline ends.

DNA for the CDR3: TGTGCCAGCTCCCTTTGGGGCGAGCAGTACTTC. The encoded protein is CASSLWGEQYF. The V gene is TRBV6-5, the J gene TRBJ2-7; unclear D gene. Between the trimmed V and J ends, which lost 8 bases and 6 bases, there was a span of 11 bases. There are 11 residues in the CDR3. Germline values: CDR1 MNHEY, CDR2 SVGAGI.